These T cell receptor beta chains were read from a single sample in a study of cytomegalovirus exposure and HLA in healthy donors. Generated by immunoSEQ multiplex PCR, the TCRdb table keeps only in-frame clones and is missing some. The table records 100,000 to 150,000 clones, about four fifths of them present only once. The specimen was PBMCs. These receptors all stem from a man aged 18 to 30 in good health and CMV-seronegative. CDR3s include the opening cysteine and the closing phenylalanine or tryptophan. A D gene is named only where the DNA matches it firmly. Size tells how often a clone was seen (once, few, many) or the class of an expanded clone, and some rows leave it out.

J gene,D gene,V gene,clone size,CDR3 protein,CDR3 DNA
TRBJ1-4,NA,TRBV30,NA,CAWSPPGGPKSGKLFF,TGTGCCTGGAGTCCCCCGGGAGGCCCAAAAAGCGGAAAACTGTTTTTT
TRBJ1-6,NA,TRBV2,NA,CASSDQRAASSPLHF,TGTGCCAGCAGTGATCAGAGGGCCGCTAGTTCACCCCTCCACTTT
TRBJ2-7,TRBD1,TRBV28,NA,CASTVDRGSYEQYF,TGTGCCAGCACGGTAGACAGGGGCTCCTACGAGCAGTACTTC
TRBJ2-1,TRBD2,TRBV6-1,NA,CASSELAGGNEQFF,TGTGCCAGCAGTGAACTAGCGGGGGGCAATGAGCAGTTCTTC
TRBJ1-2,TRBD1,TRBV5-1,NA,CASSLAGQGNYGYTF,TGCGCCAGCAGCTTGGCCGGACAGGGGAACTATGGCTACACCTTC
TRBJ2-4,NA,TRBV4-3,NA,CASSQASPGGGAKNIQYF,TGCGCCAGCAGCCAAGCCTCACCCGGAGGAGGAGCCAAAAACATTCAGTACTTC
TRBJ1-5,TRBD1,TRBV28,NA,CASRSTRGPYSNQPQHF,TGTGCCAGCAGATCTACCAGGGGGCCCTATAGCAATCAGCCCCAGCATTTT
TRBJ1-5,NA,TRBV6-5,few,CASSLGTNQPQHF,TGTGCCAGCAGCCTTGGTACTAATCAGCCCCAGCATTTT
TRBJ1-2,NA,TRBV6-5,once,CAAGSSGYTF,TGTGCCGCAGGGTCCTCGGGCTACACCTTC
TRBJ2-5,NA,TRBV7-2,NA,CASSLERVRETQYF,TGTGCCAGCAGCTTAGAGCGGGTCAGGGAGACCCAGTACTTC
TRBJ1-2,NA,TRBV29-1,NA,CSVGQDYGYTF,TGCAGCGTTGGACAGGACTATGGCTACACCTTC